This T cell receptor (beta chain) was sequenced for a study of Tregs in tolerant kidney transplant recipients. Overall study context: Recipients received nonmyeloablative bone marrow transplants from related graft donors, with transient mixed chimerism.

Study outcomes and limitations: Validation in larger populations is needed because few patients were studied. Tregs expanded with activated donor B cells seemed most donor-specific.

The CDR3 loop spans 17 amino acids. CDR1 and CDR2 (germline): SGHRS, YFSETQ. Trimming stripped 5 bases from V and 5 bases from J, with 25 bases between. Produced via immunoSEQ multiplex PCR; TCRdb's table is partial and in-frame only. The sample contains over 85,000 clones, approximately 94% of which appear only once. Unstimulated regulatory T cells (CD4+CD25+CD127-), CD4+CD25- non-regulatory cells, CD4 and CD8 cells were FACS-sorted from thawed PBMCs. On this clone: Its specificity is unknown.

This rearrangement joins TRBV5-1 to TRBJ1-2; D is possibly TRBD1 (6 bases). The source of this sequence is a human donor who received a combined kidney and bone marrow transplant. Sequencing used CD4+ T cells from blood, obtained before the transplant. CDR3 coding DNA: TGCGCCAGCAGACCCGTCACAGGGACTAATCTGGGGTATGGCTACACCTTC. Its protein product is CASRPVTGTNLGYGYTF.